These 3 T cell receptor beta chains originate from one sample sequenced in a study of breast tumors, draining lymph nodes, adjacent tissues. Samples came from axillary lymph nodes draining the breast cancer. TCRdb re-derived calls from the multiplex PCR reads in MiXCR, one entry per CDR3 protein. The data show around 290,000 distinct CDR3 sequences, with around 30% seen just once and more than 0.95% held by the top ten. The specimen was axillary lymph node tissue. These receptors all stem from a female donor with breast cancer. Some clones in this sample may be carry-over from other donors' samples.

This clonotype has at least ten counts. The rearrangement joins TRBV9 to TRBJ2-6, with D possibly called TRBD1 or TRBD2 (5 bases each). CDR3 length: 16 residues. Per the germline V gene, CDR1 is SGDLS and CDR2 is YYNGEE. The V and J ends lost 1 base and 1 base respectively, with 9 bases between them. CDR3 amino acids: CASSVTRESGANVLTF. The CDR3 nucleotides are TGTGCCAGCAGCGTAACCAGGGAGTCTGGGGCCAACGTCCTGACTTTC.

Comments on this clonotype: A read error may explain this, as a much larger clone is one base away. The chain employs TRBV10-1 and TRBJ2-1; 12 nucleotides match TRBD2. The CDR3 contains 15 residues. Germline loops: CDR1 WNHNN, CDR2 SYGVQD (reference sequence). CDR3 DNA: TGCGCCAGCAGTGATCTAGCGGGAGGGCGTTATGAGCAGCTCTTC. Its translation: CASSDLAGGRYEQLF.

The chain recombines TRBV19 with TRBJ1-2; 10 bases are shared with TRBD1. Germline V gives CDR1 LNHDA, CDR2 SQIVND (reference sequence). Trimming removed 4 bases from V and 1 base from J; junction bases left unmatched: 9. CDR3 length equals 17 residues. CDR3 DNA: TGTGCCAGTAGTAGAACCGGGACAGGGGCCTTTAACTATGGCTACACCTTC. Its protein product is CASSRTGTGAFNYGYTF.